Presented here are 22 T cell receptor beta chains from one specimen sequenced in a study of blood T cell repertoires in COVID-19. Sequencing used immunoSEQ multiplex PCR; TCRdb keeps in-frame clones, though not all of them. The sample lists around 150,000 clones, about four fifths occurring once. Sequences were obtained from peripheral blood. The source is an elderly woman with acute or convalescent COVID-19.

The genes are TRBV7-9 and TRBJ1-3; D is perhaps TRBD1 (6 bases). CDR3 length equals 14 residues. The germline V gene has CDR1 SEHNR and CDR2 FQNEAQ (reference sequence). Trimming took off 5 bases at V and 2 bases at J, with 10 bases between the two ends. The CDR3 protein is CASSNRAAGNTIYF. In DNA, the CDR3 is TGTGCCAGCAGCAACAGGGCTGCTGGAAACACCATATATTTT.

The chain is built from TRBV24-1 and TRBJ1-2; maybe TRBD1 (5 bases). The germline V and J ends were trimmed by 11 bases and 4 bases, with 13 bases remaining between them. The CDR3 is 12 amino acids. Germline loops: CDR1 KGHDR, CDR2 SFDVKD. The CDR3 region is CAISDGGYGYTF. The CDR3 DNA sequence: TGTGCCATCTCAGACGGGGGCTATGGCTACACCTTC.

The rearrangement joins TRBV7-2 to TRBJ2-5, with 10 positions matching TRBD2. V lost 5 bases to trimming and J lost 0 bases; unmatched junction nucleotides: 3. Germline V gene sequence: CDR1 SGHTA, CDR2 FQGNSA. The CDR3 length is 15 residues. CDR3 amino acids: CASSPLAGYQETQYF. The CDR3 DNA sequence: TGTGCCAGCAGCCCACTAGCGGGGTACCAAGAGACCCAGTACTTC.

The V and J genes are TRBV18 and TRBJ2-5; no reliable D call. CDR3 length: 12 amino acids. The V end lost 3 bases, the J end lost 4 bases, and 6 bases lay between the germline ends. Germline V lookup: CDR1 KGHSH, CDR2 LQKENI. CDR3 sequence (DNA): TGTGCCAGCTCACCGGCCTTAGAGACCCAGTACTTC. Amino acids: CASSPALETQYF.

V gene TRBV2 combines with J gene TRBJ2-3; 9 nucleotides align to TRBD1. The CDR3 contains 13 residues. Losses at the gene ends were 7 bases for V and 9 bases for J; bases not matched to a gene: 8. CDR1 SNHLY and CDR2 FYNNEI come from the germline V gene. The CDR3 protein is CASNGKGTGTQYF. The CDR3 DNA reads TGTGCCAGCAATGGAAAGGGGACAGGGACGCAGTATTTT.

The sample holds one count of this clone. The chain links TRBV6-5 to TRBJ2-2; D perhaps matches TRBD2 (7 bases). The CDR3 is 15 residues long. From germline, CDR1 is MNHEY and CDR2 SVGAGI. The V end was cut by 7 bases, the J end by 4 bases, with 16 bases between. The CDR3 nucleotides are TGTGCCAGCAAAACAGGGAGGGGTAGCACCGGGGAGCTGTTTTTT. It encodes CASKTGRGSTGELFF.

The V call is TRBV19, the J call TRBJ1-6, with 8 bases identical to TRBD1. The CDR3 length is 14 residues. Unmatched junction bases numbered 8, after V lost 8 bases and J lost 8 bases. Germline CDR1 reads LNHDA; CDR2 reads SQIVND (reference sequence). The CDR3 DNA sequence: TGTGCCAGTTCGACAGGGGCTGGATATTCACCCCTCCACTTT. This sequence encodes CASSTGAGYSPLHF.

This chain uses TRBV10-1 with TRBJ2-5; 7 bases are shared with TRBD1. The V gene end was trimmed by 3 bases and the J gene end by 2 bases; junction bases not matched to a gene: 3. The CDR3 contains 14 residues. Germline lookup yields CDR1 WNHNN and CDR2 SYGVQD (reference sequence). Here the CDR3 reads CASSEGGPQETQYF. In DNA form, the CDR3 reads TGCGCCAGCAGTGAAGGGGGCCCGCAAGAGACCCAGTACTTC.

This sequence joins TRBV21-1 and TRBJ1-3; the D segment call TRBD1 is taken from the table without a DNA check. TRBV21-1 is flagged as a pseudogene. The CDR3 runs to 18 residues. CDR3 sequence: CASSPVPPGQGSGNTIYF. The CDR3 nucleotides are TGTGCCAGCAGCCCCGTCCCCCCGGGACAGGGTTCTGGAAACACCATATATTTT.

The gene calls are TRBV3-1 (or the pseudogene TRBV3-2) and TRBJ2-7; 8 bases map to TRBD2. The CDR3 has 16 residues. Germline V CDR1 and CDR2: LGHDT, YNNKEL (reference sequence). J was trimmed by 0 bases and V by 1 base; bases with no gene match: 5. The CDR3 here is CASSQGSSGVSYEQYF. Here the CDR3 DNA reads TGTGCCAGCAGCCAAGGTAGTAGCGGGGTCTCCTACGAGCAGTACTTC.

This rearrangement joins TRBV21-1 to TRBJ1-6. TRBV21-1 is marked as a pseudogene. This CDR3 comprises 16 residues. This CDR3 reads CASSRETGLTNSPLHF. CDR3 nucleotides: TGTGCCAGCAGCCGAGAGACGGGACTAACTAATTCACCCCTCCACTTT.

This clone appeared a few times. The chain joins TRBV5-8 to TRBJ1-5; D is perhaps TRBD1 (5 bases). CDR1 is SGHTS and CDR2 is YDEGEE in the germline V gene. The V and J ends lost 1 base and 0 bases respectively, with 8 bases between them. This CDR3 has 15 residues. CDR3 sequence reads: CASSLRQSSNQPQHF. CDR3 in DNA: TGTGCCAGCAGCTTGCGACAGTCTAGCAATCAGCCCCAGCATTTT.

This chain connects TRBV10-2 to TRBJ2-7; possibly TRBD1 for D (6 bases). Trimming removed 5 bases at V and 0 bases at J, with 14 bases between. Germline assignment: CDR1 WSHSY and CDR2 SAAADI. The CDR3 length is 15 residues. The CDR3 loop reads CASSKAGASSYEQYF. The CDR3 DNA is TGCGCCAGCAGTAAGGCAGGGGCCAGCTCCTACGAGCAGTACTTC.

This sequence joins TRBV19 and TRBJ1-1; D possibly corresponds to TRBD1 (5 bases). This CDR3 contains 12 residues. The V gene lost 3 bases and the J gene lost 5 bases, with 7 bases spanning the gap. Germline assignment: CDR1 LNHDA and CDR2 SQIVND (reference sequence). Here the CDR3 reads CASSMSGTEAFF. The DNA for the CDR3 is TGTGCCAGTAGTATGTCAGGGACTGAAGCTTTCTTT. Variable domain in full (rest from reference TRBV19 and TRBJ1-1): DGGITQSPKYLFRKEGQNVTLSCEQNLNHDAMYWYRQDPGQGLRLIYYSQIVNDFQKGDIAEGYSVSREKKESFPLTVTSAQKNPTAFYLCASSMSGTEAFFGQGTRLTVV.

The chain is built from TRBV27 and TRBJ2-7; D possibly corresponds to TRBD2 (6 bases). The CDR3 consists of 14 residues. V was shortened by 3 bases and J by 6 bases, with 15 bases between the two germline ends. Germline loops: CDR1 MNHEY, CDR2 SMNVEV (reference sequence). Here the CDR3 DNA reads TGTGCCAGCAGTTTCGACGGGGCCGGGAGCGAGCAGTACTTC. This sequence encodes CASSFDGAGSEQYF.

The V gene is TRBV11-3, the J gene TRBJ2-5; 9 nucleotides line up with TRBD2. Looked up from germline, CDR1 is SGHNT and CDR2 is YENEEA. V was clipped by 3 bases and J by 2 bases; unmatched bases: 4. The CDR3 loop spans 15 amino acids. The CDR3 protein is CASSFSGGSQETQYF. The CDR3 DNA reads as TGTGCCAGCAGCTTCAGCGGGGGGTCGCAAGAGACCCAGTACTTC.

This sequence joins TRBV19 and TRBJ1-6; D is unresolved. This CDR3 region has 14 residues. The V end lost 3 bases, the J end lost 5 bases, and 8 bases lay between the germline ends. CDR1 LNHDA and CDR2 SQIVND come from the germline V gene (reference sequence). The CDR3, as DNA: TGTGCCAGTAGTATCCAGGTACATAATTCACCCCTCCACTTT. It yields the protein CASSIQVHNSPLHF.

Only a few counts were recorded for this clone. This sequence joins TRBV14 and TRBJ2-1; 9 nucleotides match TRBD2. CDR3 length: 17 amino acids. Per the germline V gene, CDR1 is SGHDN and CDR2 is FVKESK. V dropped 0 bases and J dropped 8; count of bases not matched to a gene: 11. CDR3 protein: CASSQDRAGGRRDEQFF. The CDR3 DNA is TGTGCCAGCAGCCAAGATAGGGCGGGAGGGCGCAGGGATGAGCAGTTCTTC.

This chain links TRBV28 with TRBJ2-3; the match to TRBD2 covers 7 bases. The CDR3 covers 16 residues. Germline CDR1 reads MDHEN; CDR2 reads SYDVKM. V was clipped by 5 bases and J by 5 bases; unmatched bases: 13. The CDR3 region is CASSPSLGGRRDTQYF. The CDR3 DNA reads as TGTGCCAGCAGTCCCTCTTTGGGGGGGAGGCGAGATACGCAGTATTTT.

This chain connects TRBV27 to TRBJ1-5; TRBD1 agrees at 9 bases. CDR1 is MNHEY and CDR2 is SMNVEV in the germline V gene (reference sequence). This CDR3 is 15 amino acids long. Trimming removed 9 bases from V and 6 bases from J; junction bases left unmatched: 12. The CDR3 DNA is TGTGCCAGTTCGGAGAGGACAGGGGTGATTCAGCCCCAGCATTTT. It codes for CASSERTGVIQPQHF.

The chain couples TRBV5-1 to TRBJ1-1, with TRBD1 as a possible D gene (6 bases). The CDR3 totals 16 residues. Germline CDR1 and CDR2: SGHRS and YFSETQ. Trimming cost V 1 base and J 4 bases, with 17 bases left between them. CDR3 sequence: CASSLRQGLGITEAFF. The CDR3 DNA sequence: TGCGCCAGCAGCTTGAGGCAGGGGTTGGGAATCACTGAAGCTTTCTTT.

This clone appeared a few times. The genes are TRBV19 and TRBJ1-1; no reliable D call. Per germline, CDR1 LNHDA and CDR2 SQIVND (reference sequence). CDR3 length: 13 amino acids. The V and J ends lost 2 bases and 5 bases respectively, with 9 bases between them. CDR3 in DNA: TGTGCCAGTAGTATAACACGAGGGACTGAAGCTTTCTTT. This codes for CASSITRGTEAFF.